These 25 T cell receptor beta chains were sequenced from one sample in a study of regulatory T cells in long-lasting Graves disease (dated by TCRdb to the early 2020s). What this sample's time point label stands for: newly diagnosed GD, antithyroid drugs for less than 3 months. For both TCR sequencing and RNA sequencing, RNA was extracted from PBMCs in TRIzol. Receptor amplification or capture employed multiplex PCR. Sequencing relied on an Illumina HiSeq 4000. To build TCR beta libraries, CDR3 regions were amplified by Arm-PCR using iRepertoire HTBI primers. TCRdb reprocessed the public reads (quality trimming at Q25 with fastp, clone calling with MiXCR) and kept in-frame beta chains. Rows are combined by CDR3 protein, so each entry shows the most common genes and DNA. The sample table holds 200,000 to 300,000 distinct CDR3 sequences, of which roughly a fifth were seen once. The ten biggest clones cover over 11% of the sample.

The sample here was peripheral blood mononuclear cells (PBMCs), taken at new diagnosis, from a patient treated with antithyroid drugs. These TCRs come from a female donor with Graves disease.

This clonotype was recorded at least ten times. This sequence joins TRBV6-1 and TRBJ1-1; 9 positions agree with TRBD1. The length of the CDR3 is 16 residues. From germline, CDR1 is MNHNS and CDR2 SASEGT. Trimming removed 6 bases from V and 5 bases from J; junction bases left unmatched: 13. The CDR3 DNA reads as TGTGCCAGCAGGTCACAGGGGGCAACTGGAAAGACTGAAGCTTTCTTT. Translation gives CASRSQGATGKTEAFF.

This clonotype was observed at least ten times. This sequence joins TRBV29-1 and TRBJ2-1; D might be TRBD1 (6 bases). CDR1 and CDR2 (germline): SQVTM, ANQGSEA. CDR3 length: 13 amino acids. Trimming removed 6 bases from V and 2 bases from J, with 11 bases in between. The CDR3 DNA sequence: TGCAGCGTCCATCGGACAGCCTACAATGAGCAGTTCTTC. This translates into CSVHRTAYNEQFF.

This clonotype was seen many times. V and J are TRBV3-1 and TRBJ1-3, with D unclear. Germline assignment: CDR1 LGHDT and CDR2 YNNKEL (reference sequence). CDR3 length: 15 residues. Trimming took off 5 bases at V and 2 bases at J, with 13 bases between the two ends. In DNA form, the CDR3 reads TGTGCCAGCAGCTCCAAAACAGCAACTGGAAACACCATATATTTT. This codes for CASSSKTATGNTIYF.

In its sample, this clonotype ranks as medium-sized. The junction does not match germline at one end; this may be a read error. The chain joins TRBV6-1 to TRBJ1-6; D gene uncertain. Germline V CDR1 and CDR2: MNHNS, SASEGT. The CDR3 extends over 13 amino acids. The chain's CDR3 is CASRRHYNSPLHF. CDR3 bases: TGCGCCAGCCGACGGCACTATAATTCACCCCTCCACTTT.

Many counts were recorded for this clonotype. The chain uses TRBV6-1 and TRBJ2-5, with 12 bases identical to TRBD1. This CDR3 contains 17 residues. Germline V gives CDR1 MNHNS, CDR2 SASEGT. The ends lost 7 bases at V and 7 bases at J; junction bases unmatched: 16. CDR3 sequence: CASNPLSGQGAGGTQYF. CDR3 nucleotide sequence: TGTGCCAGCAACCCTTTATCGGGACAGGGGGCAGGAGGGACCCAGTACTTC.

This chain joins TRBV4-1 and TRBJ1-5; 10 nucleotides line up with TRBD1. Germline V gene data show CDR1 as MGHRA and CDR2 as YSYEKL. The CDR3 is 18 amino acids. With V trimmed by 1 base and J by 1 base, 7 bases remained unmatched. The DNA for the CDR3 is TGCGCCAGCAGCCAAGCTCCGACAGGGGGCTTGAGCAATCAGCCCCAGCATTTT. Encoded protein: CASSQAPTGGLSNQPQHF.

This clonotype has at least ten counts. The chain recombines TRBV29-1 with TRBJ1-5; possible D gene TRBD1, 5 bases. V gave up 7 bases and J gave up 0 bases, with 13 bases separating them. Per germline, CDR1 SQVTM and CDR2 ANQGSEA. This CDR3 is built from 14 residues. For the CDR3, the DNA is TGCAGCGACCTTGAGGGGAATAGCAATCAGCCCCAGCATTTT. Translation: CSDLEGNSNQPQHF.

This clonotype was found many times. The chain couples TRBV20-1 to TRBJ2-3; 9 bases line up with TRBD2. The CDR3 covers 14 residues. The germline V gene has CDR1 DFQATT and CDR2 SNEGSKA (reference sequence). Trimming took 1 base from V and 3 from J; bases not matched to a gene: 2. CDR3 amino acids: CSARVSGRTDTQYF. The CDR3 DNA follows: TGCAGTGCTAGAGTTAGCGGGAGAACAGATACGCAGTATTTT.

Worth noting for this clonotype: A read error is possible here, since a much larger clone lies one base away. The CDR3 reads CASSRTSGSRDTQYF. CDR3 sequence (DNA): TGTGCCAGCAGTAGGACTAGCGGCTCTCGAGATACGCAGTATTTT. The V call is TRBV6-2 or TRBV6-3, the J call TRBJ2-3; 10 nucleotides align to TRBD2. CDR3 length: 15 residues. Germline CDR1 reads MNHEY; CDR2 reads SVGEGT. Trimming cost V 5 bases and J 5 bases; bases outside gene matches: 7.

This clonotype was seen at least ten times. The rearrangement joins TRBV3-1 to TRBJ2-5; D gene unclear. The CDR3 has 12 residues. Trimming took off 0 bases at V and 5 bases at J, with 4 bases between the two ends. The germline CDR1 and CDR2 sequences are LGHDT and YNNKEL (reference sequence). CDR3 loop: CASSQDVETQYF. The DNA for the CDR3 is TGTGCCAGCAGCCAAGATGTCGAGACCCAGTACTTC.

This clonotype has at least ten counts. The chain combines TRBV20-1 with TRBJ2-3; 7 bases are shared with TRBD1. This CDR3 region has 12 residues. The ends lost 3 bases at V and 9 bases at J; junction bases unmatched: 6. CDR1 and CDR2 from the germline V gene are DFQATT and SNEGSKA (reference sequence). The CDR3 here is CSASLTGQTQYF. The CDR3 nucleotides read TGCAGTGCTAGTCTAACGGGACAGACGCAGTATTTT.

The V call is TRBV6-5, the J call TRBJ2-7; possible D gene TRBD2, 6 bases. V lost 0 bases and J 2 bases, leaving 14 bases between the germline ends. CDR1 is MNHEY, CDR2 SVGAGI, per germline. CDR3 length equals 16 residues. CDR3 residues: CASSYSQRTTTYEQYF. DNA of the CDR3: TGTGCCAGCAGTTACTCCCAAAGGACTACTACCTACGAGCAGTACTTC.

This clonotype was counted ten times or more. The chain recombines TRBV6-2 or TRBV6-3 with TRBJ1-1; 7 bases are shared with TRBD1. The CDR3 runs to 16 residues. The V gene's germline CDR1 is MNHEY and CDR2 SVGEGT. J lost 5 bases, V lost 5 bases, and 14 bases had no gene match. DNA of the CDR3: TGTGCCAGCAGTCGAGATACAGGGGCGCGAGGAACTGAAGCTTTCTTT. Protein product: CASSRDTGARGTEAFF.

This clonotype showed up many times. V usage is TRBV6-1 and J usage is TRBJ1-1; D call uncertain. Trimming stripped 3 bases from V and 0 bases from J, with 8 bases between. Looked up from germline, CDR1 is MNHNS and CDR2 is SASEGT. This CDR3 has 14 amino acids. CDR3 sequence (DNA): TGTGCCAGCAGTGAGTATCGGATGAACACTGAAGCTTTCTTT. Amino acids: CASSEYRMNTEAFF.

The sample holds many counts of this clonotype. CDR3 protein: CSAITLAGVSTYNEQFF. The CDR3 region has the DNA TGCAGTGCAATAACCCTAGCGGGGGTATCGACTTACAATGAGCAGTTCTTC. This chain links TRBV20-1 with TRBJ2-1; the match to TRBD2 covers 10 bases. CDR3 size: 17 residues. The junction had 15 bases not matched to a gene; V was cut back by 6 bases and J by 4 bases. CDR1 DFQATT and CDR2 SNEGSKA come from the germline V gene (reference sequence).

J is TRBJ2-5 and V is TRBV2; 12 positions match TRBD2. Germline lookup yields CDR1 SNHLY and CDR2 FYNNEI. The CDR3 loop spans 18 amino acids. Germline trimming cut 3 bases from V and 5 bases from J; bases unmatched to any gene: 13. CDR3 protein: CASSEKLAGGQGGETQYF. DNA of the CDR3: TGTGCCAGCAGTGAGAAACTAGCGGGGGGCCAGGGCGGGGAGACCCAGTACTTC.

The J gene is TRBJ2-5, the V gene TRBV30; D is possibly TRBD1 or TRBD2 (5 bases each). Germline V gene data show CDR1 as GTSNPN and CDR2 as SVGIG (reference sequence). V gave up 1 base and J gave up 7 bases, with 13 bases separating them. The CDR3 extends over 13 amino acids. In DNA form, the CDR3 reads TGTGCCTGGAGTGGGGGGAGCCTTGGGACCCAGTACTTC. As protein: CAWSGGSLGTQYF.

This clonotype was observed at least ten times. CDR3 sequence (DNA): TGCGCCAGCAGTGGACTAGCGGGAGGAGAGACCCAGTACTTC. Amino acid sequence: CASSGLAGGETQYF. The V gene is TRBV10-2, the J gene TRBJ2-5; 13 bases are a match to TRBD2. Losses at the gene ends were 4 bases for V and 4 bases for J; bases not matched to a gene: 0. The CDR3 contains 14 residues. Germline CDR1 and CDR2: WSHSY and SAAADI.

This clonotype was detected ten times or more. The chain links TRBV29-1 to TRBJ1-2; D call uncertain. Germline V CDR1 and CDR2: SQVTM, ANQGSEA. Trimming cost V 3 bases and J 5 bases, with 4 bases left between them. The CDR3 runs 10 residues. DNA of the CDR3: TGCAGCGTTGATTATTATGGCTACACCTTC. Its translation is CSVDYYGYTF.

This clonotype was observed a single time. A far larger clone is one nucleotide away, so this likely arose from a read error. This chain uses TRBV2 with TRBJ2-7; the D gene is possibly TRBD1 (5 bases). CDR1 is SNHLY and CDR2 is FYNNEI in the germline V gene. The CDR3 runs to 14 residues. The CDR3 loop is CASSAQGRSCEQYF. The DNA of the CDR3 is TGTGCCAGCAGCGCCCAGGGCCGGTCCTGCGAGCAGTACTTC.

This clonotype has at least ten counts. The chain is built from TRBV6-1 and TRBJ2-5; the match to TRBD2 covers 8 bases. With 8 bases clipped from V and 0 bases from J, the junction kept 11 bases outside the gene matches. Germline V gives CDR1 MNHNS, CDR2 SASEGT. The CDR3 is 16 amino acids. CDR3 amino acids: CASVAGGSIHQETQYF. The CDR3 DNA follows: TGTGCCAGCGTCGCGGGGGGCTCGATACACCAAGAGACCCAGTACTTC.

As concerns this clonotype: This may stem from a read error, because a much larger clone lies one nucleotide away. The CDR3 ends on some other residue instead of the conserved phenylalanine or tryptophan, so this is likely a read error. The chain employs TRBV12-3 or TRBV12-4 and TRBJ2-6; 9 positions match TRBD1. This CDR3 region has 17 residues. After removal of 6 bases from V and 2 bases from J, the junction contained 8 bases not matched to a gene. In DNA form, the CDR3 reads TGTGCCAGCAGGTACCGGGACAGGGCAGCTGGGGCCAACGTCCTGACTTCC. Translated, it gives CASRYRDRAAGANVLTS.

The V call is TRBV29-1, the J call TRBJ2-1; D gene ambiguous. This CDR3 spans 11 amino acids. Germline V gene lookup returns CDR1 SQVTM and CDR2 ANQGSEA. The V end was cut by 6 bases, the J end by 4 bases, with 7 bases between. The CDR3 protein is CSVDRYNEQFF. CDR3 in DNA: TGCAGCGTCGACCGATACAATGAGCAGTTCTTC.

There are many counts of this clonotype. The chain has TRBV6-1 and TRBJ2-4; 10 positions match TRBD2. The V segment lost 7 bases and the J segment 6 bases; nucleotides outside the gene matches: 15. This CDR3 has 17 amino acids. In germline, CDR1 is MNHNS, CDR2 SASEGT. The CDR3 DNA sequence: TGTGCCAGCAACCTAGACCCTAGCGGGAGAGCCCCAAACATTCAGTACTTC. Its protein product is CASNLDPSGRAPNIQYF.

Regarding this clonotype: With a much larger clone just one base away, this may be a read error. The V and J genes are TRBV5-1 and TRBJ2-5; 10 bases fit TRBD2. The germline V gene has CDR1 SGHRS and CDR2 YFSETQ. Trimming cost V 4 bases and J 5 bases; bases outside gene matches: 17. The CDR3 runs 18 residues. The CDR3 sequence: CASSPKRTSGGFEETQYF. DNA for the CDR3: TGCGCCAGCAGCCCGAAGCGGACTAGCGGCGGGTTCGAGGAGACCCAGTACTTC.